The 30 T cell receptor beta chains below come from one sample, sequenced in a study of cytomegalovirus exposure and HLA in healthy donors (dated by TCRdb to 2016 to 2017). Receptors were amplified or captured by the immunoSEQ multiplex PCR assay. For the multiplex PCR, a mixture combining 60 forward primers for TCR Vbeta segments and 13 reverse primers for TCR Jbeta segments was used. The table was pulled from immuneACCESS by TCRdb, which kept in-frame rearrangements only. Such tables lose some clones; where checked, under half of the loss comes from unresolved V genes, and the rest has no known cause. The sample table lists 99,000 or so clones, almost 80% of them with a count of one. Around 6.1% of the sample is in the top ten clones. Sequencing was done on a sample of PBMCs. The receptors derive from a man aged 55 to 70 in good health and CMV-seropositive.

The chain carries TRBV18 and TRBJ1-5; 9 bases agree with TRBD1. The germline V gene encodes CDR1 KGHSH and CDR2 LQKENI. The CDR3 loop spans 17 amino acids. J gave up 6 bases and V 3 bases, and 12 bases lay outside the gene matches. The CDR3 region has the DNA TGTGCCAGCTCACCGACCCCGCCGGGACAGGGAGGTCAGCCCCAGCATTTT. Translation gives CASSPTPPGQGGQPQHF. The variable domain in full, completed from reference TRBV18 and TRBJ1-5, reads NAGVMQNPRHLVRRRGQEARLRCSPMKGHSHVYWYRQLPEEGLKFMVYLQKENIIDESGMPKERFSAEFPKEGPSILRIQQVVRGDSAAYFCASSPTPPGQGGQPQHFGDGTRLSIL.

The rearrangement uses TRBV4-1 and TRBJ2-5; D possibly corresponds to TRBD1 (8 bases). With 0 bases removed from V and 3 bases from J, the gap between germline ends came to 14 bases. Germline V gene sequence: CDR1 MGHRA, CDR2 YSYEKL. The CDR3 is 16 residues long. The DNA for the CDR3 is TGCGCCAGCAGCCAAGATAATACAGGGGGGGAAGAGACCCAGTACTTC. The encoded protein is CASSQDNTGGEETQYF.

This clone turned up a few times. V is TRBV11-1 and J is TRBJ1-1; D is ambiguous. V was trimmed by 5 bases and J by 3 bases, leaving 10 bases between them. Germline CDR1 is SGHAT and CDR2 is FQDESV (reference sequence). The CDR3 totals 13 residues. The CDR3 sequence: CASSQRSDTEAFF. Here the CDR3 DNA reads TGTGCCAGCAGCCAGCGGAGTGACACTGAAGCTTTCTTT. Full variable domain (missing parts from reference TRBV11-1 and TRBJ1-1): EAEVAQSPRYKITEKSQAVAFWCDPISGHATLYWYRQILGQGPELLVQFQDESVVDDSQLPKDRFSAERLKGVDSTLKIQPAELGDSAMYLCASSQRSDTEAFFGQGTRLTVV.

In its sample, this clone was seen a few times. CDR3 residues: CASSFGPRPQDGNTIYF. CDR3 nucleotides: TGTGCCAGCAGCTTCGGTCCCAGGCCGCAAGATGGAAACACCATATATTTT. The chain recombines TRBV5-4 with TRBJ1-3; D call uncertain. CDR1 is SGHNT and CDR2 is YYREEE in the germline V gene (reference sequence). V was trimmed by 2 bases and J by 3 bases, leaving 18 bases between them. The CDR3 has 17 amino acids.

The chain joins TRBV18 to TRBJ1-5; 8 bases line up with TRBD1. CDR1 KGHSH and CDR2 LQKENI come from the germline V gene. This CDR3 comprises 17 residues. V lost 2 bases, J lost 0 bases, and 6 bases stayed unmatched. In nucleotides, the CDR3 is TGTGCCAGCTCACCAAACAGGGGGAAATATAGCAATCAGCCCCAGCATTTT. It codes for CASSPNRGKYSNQPQHF.

The CDR3 loop is CASSEAQWGRGNQPQHF. The DNA for the CDR3 is TGTGCCAGCAGTGAAGCGCAATGGGGCAGGGGCAATCAGCCCCAGCATTTT. The chain links TRBV6-1 to TRBJ1-5, with D possibly being TRBD1 (5 bases). Germline CDR1 and CDR2: MNHNS and SASEGT. The V and J ends lost 0 bases and 2 bases respectively, with 14 bases between them. The CDR3 runs 17 residues.

Here the CDR3 DNA reads TGTGCCAGCAACTTGTTGGCGGAGCGCGGGACCCAGTACTTC. The encoded protein is CASNLLAERGTQYF. This sequence joins TRBV28 and TRBJ2-5; no clear D. The V and J ends lost 7 bases and 7 bases respectively, with 19 bases between them. From germline, CDR1 is MDHEN and CDR2 SYDVKM. This CDR3 spans 14 amino acids.

The V gene is TRBV9, the J gene TRBJ2-3; tentative D call: TRBD1 (6 bases). V shed 5 bases and J shed 0 bases, with 16 bases lying between them. The CDR3 sequence is 16 residues long. Per the germline V gene, CDR1 is SGDLS and CDR2 is YYNGEE. CDR3 in amino acids: CASSRDRTASTDTQYF. CDR3 DNA: TGTGCCAGCAGTCGAGACAGGACAGCTAGCACAGATACGCAGTATTTT.

The V gene is TRBV5-1, the J gene TRBJ2-1; 10 bases line up with TRBD2. The CDR3 runs 18 residues. V shed 0 bases and J 6 bases; nucleotides not matched to a gene: 12. Looked up from germline, CDR1 is SGHRS and CDR2 is YFSETQ. The CDR3, as DNA: TGCGCCAGCAGCTTGGTCCCGGTTGGAGCGGGGGGGGGCAATGAGCAGTTCTTC. It specifies CASSLVPVGAGGGNEQFF.

J is TRBJ1-6 and V is TRBV28, with D hard to call. The V gene lost 6 bases and the J gene lost 0 bases, with 9 bases spanning the gap. Germline V gene sequence: CDR1 MDHEN, CDR2 SYDVKM. CDR3 length: 15 residues. Here the CDR3 reads CASRGASSYNSPLHF. In DNA form, the CDR3 reads TGTGCCAGCAGGGGAGCAAGCTCCTATAATTCACCCCTCCACTTT.

The rearrangement uses TRBV27 and TRBJ2-3, with 10 bases lining up with TRBD2. The V gene's germline CDR1 is MNHEY and CDR2 SMNVEV (reference sequence). J was trimmed by 1 base and V by 6 bases; bases with no gene match: 7. This CDR3 contains 16 residues. The CDR3 loop is CASRPSGGSGTDTQYF. CDR3 DNA sequence: TGTGCCAGCAGACCTAGCGGGGGATCTGGCACAGATACGCAGTATTTT.

The V call is TRBV5-1, the J call TRBJ2-4; D possibly corresponds to TRBD1 (5 bases). This CDR3 is 14 amino acids long. Germline-derived CDR1 and CDR2 are SGHRS and YFSETQ. The V and J ends lost 0 bases and 5 bases respectively, with 9 bases between them. The CDR3 DNA is TGCGCCAGCAGCTTGGGGGGCGAGGAAAACATTCAGTACTTC. It specifies CASSLGGEENIQYF.

The chain recombines TRBV20-1 with TRBJ1-5; D not resolved. V was clipped by 5 bases and J by 7 bases, with 6 bases between them. CDR3 size: 10 residues. Germline CDR1 is DFQATT and CDR2 is SNEGSKA (reference sequence). The CDR3 protein is CSAGPQPQHF. The CDR3 nucleotides read TGCAGTGCTGGCCCGCAGCCCCAGCATTTT.

V gene TRBV6-5 combines with J gene TRBJ2-7; D perhaps matches TRBD1 (5 bases). This CDR3 is built from 15 residues. V was pared by 4 bases and J by 3 bases, with 16 bases between. Germline loops: CDR1 MNHEY, CDR2 SVGAGI. The CDR3 coding sequence is TGTGCCAGCAGTTCCTGGGGCCTCCAGATCTACGAGCAGTACTTC. The encoded protein is CASSSWGLQIYEQYF.

The V call is TRBV27, the J call TRBJ1-1; 8 bases agree with TRBD1. Trimming cost V 6 bases and J 1 base; bases outside gene matches: 4. This CDR3 has 14 residues. Germline CDR1 MNHEY, CDR2 SMNVEV (reference sequence). The CDR3 region is CASRDREGNTEAFF. Here the CDR3 DNA reads TGTGCCAGCAGGGACAGGGAGGGGAACACTGAAGCTTTCTTT.

The chain joins TRBV19 to TRBJ2-7; TRBD2 is a possible D gene (5 bases). Germline assignment: CDR1 LNHDA and CDR2 SQIVND (reference sequence). Deletions cut 9 bases from V and 2 bases from J, with 5 bases between. This CDR3 has 10 amino acids. The CDR3 region has the DNA TGTGCCAGCGGGACCTACGAGCAGTACTTC. Translation: CASGTYEQYF.

For this clone: Different DNA sequences within this sample yield the same CDR3. V gene TRBV18 combines with J gene TRBJ2-5; the D gene is possibly TRBD2 (6 bases). CDR1 and CDR2 from the germline V gene are KGHSH and LQKENI. The CDR3 spans 13 residues. Between the trimmed V and J ends, which lost 2 bases and 4 bases, there was a span of 8 bases. This CDR3 is CASSPGGLETQYF. For the CDR3, the DNA is TGTGCCAGCTCACCAGGGGGGTTAGAGACCCAGTACTTC. Using reference TRBV18 and TRBJ2-5 for the parts outside the CDR3, the full variable domain is NAGVMQNPRHLVRRRGQEARLRCSPMKGHSHVYWYRQLPEEGLKFMVYLQKENIIDESGMPKERFSAEFPKEGPSILRIQQVVRGDSAAYFCASSPGGLETQYFGPGTRLLVL.

The chain links TRBV5-8 to TRBJ2-7, with 11 bases aligning to TRBD1. Germline assignment: CDR1 SGHTS and CDR2 YDEGEE. The CDR3 has 14 residues. The V segment lost 5 bases and the J segment 4 bases; nucleotides outside the gene matches: 5. CDR3 nucleotides: TGTGCCAGCAGGTCCGGGACAGGGGGATACGAGCAGTACTTC. As protein: CASRSGTGGYEQYF.

The V gene is TRBV18, the J gene TRBJ2-3; 12 positions match TRBD2. Germline V gives CDR1 KGHSH, CDR2 LQKENI. This CDR3 contains 16 residues. Losses at the gene ends were 3 bases for V and 1 base for J; bases not matched to a gene: 2. CDR3 bases: TGTGCCAGCTCACCCCTAGCGGGGGGGGGCACAGATACGCAGTATTTT. This gives the protein CASSPLAGGGTDTQYF.

The chain employs TRBV29-1 and TRBJ1-1; 8 bases map to TRBD1. This CDR3 has 13 residues. In germline, CDR1 is SQVTM, CDR2 ANQGSEA. With V trimmed by 5 bases and J by 2 bases, 4 bases remained unmatched. The DNA of the CDR3 is TGCAGCGTTCTTGGGACAGGTAACACTGAAGCTTTCTTT. It encodes CSVLGTGNTEAFF. The variable domain in full, with the rest retrieved from reference TRBV29-1 and TRBJ1-1, is SAVISQKPSRDICQRGTSLTIQCQVDSQVTMMFWYRQQPGQSLTLIATANQGSEATYESGFVIDKFPISRPNLTFSTLTVSNMSPEDSSIYLCSVLGTGNTEAFFGQGTRLTVV.

The table lists this clone with a count of one. The chain recombines TRBV7-8 with TRBJ2-7; 7 positions agree with TRBD1. Per germline, CDR1 SGHVS and CDR2 FQNEAQ. CDR3 length equals 12 residues. V lost 3 bases to trimming and J lost 12 bases; unmatched junction nucleotides: 8. The CDR3 DNA sequence: TGTGCCAGCAGCTTCCGGGACAGCGCTTTGTACTTC. Translated, it gives CASSFRDSALYF.

J is TRBJ2-2 and V is TRBV5-4, with 9 bases lining up with TRBD1. J was trimmed by 5 bases and V by 4 bases; bases with no gene match: 6. The length of the CDR3 is 15 residues. Germline lookup yields CDR1 SGHNT and CDR2 YYREEE (reference sequence). The CDR3 region is CASSPRQGGTGELFF. Here the CDR3 DNA reads TGTGCCAGCAGCCCCAGACAGGGGGGGACCGGGGAGCTGTTTTTT.

The chain joins TRBV6-5 to TRBJ2-5; 7 positions match TRBD2. This CDR3 contains 15 residues. The ends lost 5 bases at V and 5 bases at J; junction bases unmatched: 11. Germline V lookup: CDR1 MNHEY, CDR2 SVGAGI. CDR3: CASSRLLGGDETQYF. In nucleotides, the CDR3 is TGTGCCAGCAGTCGCCTACTTGGGGGGGACGAGACCCAGTACTTC.

V usage is TRBV9 and J usage is TRBJ2-2; D might be TRBD2 (7 bases). Germline lookup yields CDR1 SGDLS and CDR2 YYNGEE. This CDR3 is 16 amino acids long. V lost 6 bases and J lost 0, with 15 bases in between. The chain's CDR3 is CASTPGGLANTGELFF. The CDR3 coding sequence is TGTGCCAGCACCCCGGGGGGCCTTGCGAACACCGGGGAGCTGTTTTTT.

J is TRBJ2-1 and V is TRBV7-8; no clear D gene. The CDR3 contains 15 residues. V was cut by 0 bases and J by 0 bases, with 6 bases left in between. Germline CDR1 reads SGHVS; CDR2 reads FQNEAQ. CDR3 region: CASSLAAVSYNEQFF. The CDR3 coding sequence is TGTGCCAGCAGCTTAGCGGCCGTCTCCTACAATGAGCAGTTCTTC.

The rearrangement uses TRBV9 and TRBJ2-3, with 8 bases fitting TRBD2. This CDR3 is built from 14 residues. The germline gives CDR1 SGDLS, CDR2 YYNGEE. Germline trimming cut 0 bases from V and 6 bases from J; bases unmatched to any gene: 3. The CDR3 bases are TGTGCCAGCAGCGTAGCGGGGGGGCTGGATACGCAGTATTTT. This codes for CASSVAGGLDTQYF.

For this clone: At the DNA level, this CDR3 is encoded by other sequences in the same sample as well. This sequence joins TRBV5-1 and TRBJ2-2; D is uncertain. V was shortened by 0 bases and J by 5 bases, with 11 bases between the two germline ends. The CDR3 is made up of 15 amino acids. CDR1 and CDR2 from the germline V gene are SGHRS and YFSETQ. Here the CDR3 DNA reads TGCGCCAGCAGCTTGGTCGGTGGAGTAACCGGGGAGCTGTTTTTT. It yields the protein CASSLVGGVTGELFF.

The chain is built from TRBV11-2 and TRBJ2-2, with D maybe TRBD2 (6 bases). Per the germline V gene, CDR1 is SGHAT and CDR2 is FQNNGV. V lost 5 bases, J lost 5 bases, and 9 bases lay in between. The CDR3 is 13 residues long. CDR3 DNA sequence: TGTGCCAGCAGCCAGGGACTTACCGGGGAGCTGTTTTTT. It is translated as CASSQGLTGELFF.

The V call is TRBV19, the J call TRBJ2-2; D is uncertain. The CDR3 contains 14 residues. The V and J ends lost 7 bases and 5 bases respectively, with 14 bases between them. Germline V gene data show CDR1 as LNHDA and CDR2 as SQIVND (reference sequence). CDR3: CASKEIGYTGELFF. CDR3 in DNA: TGTGCCAGTAAGGAGATTGGGTATACCGGGGAGCTGTTTTTT.

This chain connects TRBV6-6 to TRBJ2-7; the D gene is possibly TRBD1 (6 bases). In germline, CDR1 is MNHNY, CDR2 SVGAGI (reference sequence). Between the trimmed V and J ends, which lost 3 bases and 2 bases, there was a span of 14 bases. This CDR3 has 15 amino acids. CDR3 region: CASSYGQKYAYEQYF. The CDR3 coding sequence is TGTGCCAGCAGTTATGGACAGAAGTATGCCTACGAGCAGTACTTC.